This TCR beta chain was profiled in a study of blood T cell repertoires in COVID-19. Study in general: Specimens from acute and convalescent COVID-19 originated in the United States, Italy and Spain.

Measured with immunoSEQ multiplex PCR; TCRdb has only the in-frame clones, and not every one. This repertoire shows around 150,000 clones, over 80% found once; its top ten account for about 3.9%. With V trimmed by 6 bases and J by 7 bases, 6 bases remained unmatched. Germline values: CDR1 MDHEN, CDR2 SYDVKM. The CDR3 runs 14 residues. The sequenced sample consisted of peripheral blood. The rearrangement uses TRBV28 and TRBJ1-4, with TRBD1 matching over 9 bases. The origin of this receptor is an older woman who had recovered from COVID-19. In nucleotides, the CDR3 is TGTGCCAGCAGACAACAGGGGGCGGCTGAAAAACTGTTTTTT. Encoded protein: CASRQQGAAEKLFF. Complete variable domain (other parts from reference TRBV28 and TRBJ1-4): DVKVTQSSRYLVKRTGEKVFLECVQDMDHENMFWYRQDPGLGLRLIYFSYDVKMKEKGDIPEGYSVSREKKERFSLILESASTNQTSMYLCASRQQGAAEKLFFGSGTQLSVL.